This passage covers 29 T cell receptor beta chains from one sample sequenced in a study of T cells after yellow fever vaccination. Via MiXCR, TCRdb re-called the 5' RACE reads, giving one row per CDR3 protein. The sample lists approximately 300,000 distinct CDR3 sequences; around 6.8% were seen once. The sequences come from PBMCs, collected 45 days after the first yellow fever vaccination. Receptor source: a man between 18 and 35 years old who received the YFV17D yellow fever vaccine.

V gene TRBV7-3 combines with J gene TRBJ2-2; weak D call: TRBD2 (6 bases). CDR1 SGHTA and CDR2 FQGTGA come from the germline V gene. V lost 5 bases and J lost 4, with 17 bases in between. The length of the CDR3 is 16 residues. This CDR3 is CASSIGGGDSTGELFF. CDR3 DNA sequence: TGTGCCAGCAGCATAGGCGGCGGGGACTCCACCGGGGAGCTGTTTTTT.

The rearrangement links TRBV20-1 to TRBJ1-1; D gene ambiguous. In germline, CDR1 is DFQATT, CDR2 SNEGSKA (reference sequence). This CDR3 comprises 13 residues. Trimming took 3 bases from V and 3 from J, leaving 11 bases between them. CDR3 region: CSASELADTEAFF. In nucleotides, the CDR3 is TGCAGTGCTAGCGAGCTAGCAGACACTGAAGCTTTCTTT.

This clonotype was observed many times. The chain has TRBV12-5 and TRBJ2-7, with 10 bases that match TRBD2. This CDR3 has 15 amino acids. The germline V gene has CDR1 LGHNT and CDR2 FRNRAP. V shed 6 bases and J 5 bases; nucleotides not matched to a gene: 10. The CDR3 region has the DNA TGTGCTAGTGGCACTAAGCGGGGGGGCACAAACGAGCAGTACGTC. It encodes CASGTKRGGTNEQYV.

This clonotype was seen a handful of times. This rearrangement joins TRBV6-1 to TRBJ1-5; a possible D gene is TRBD1 (5 bases). Per germline, CDR1 MNHNS and CDR2 SASEGT. The ends were cut back, 5 bases at V and 0 bases at J, with 14 bases in the middle. This CDR3 spans 16 amino acids. The CDR3 sequence is CASSSPGGYSNQPQHF. The CDR3 nucleotides read TGTGCCAGCAGTAGCCCTGGGGGATATAGCAATCAGCCCCAGCATTTT.

This clonotype has only a few counts. The CDR3, as DNA: TGTGCCAGCAGCCAACTATTCCGGACAGCCGACACTGAAGCTTTCTTT. Protein: CASSQLFRTADTEAFF. This chain uses TRBV3-1 with TRBJ1-1, with D tentatively TRBD1 (6 bases). The CDR3 contains 16 residues. CDR1 and CDR2 from the germline V gene are LGHDT and YNNKEL (reference sequence). The ends were cut back, 2 bases at V and 3 bases at J, with 16 bases in the middle.

Only one count was recorded for this clonotype. A much larger clonotype is one base distant, so this may be a read error. Here the CDR3 reads CASSWGGSSYTEQFF. CDR3 nucleotides: TGTGCCAGCAGTTGGGGGGGCTCATCCTACACTGAGCAGTTCTTC. The rearrangement links TRBV6-5 to TRBJ2-1, with a possible D match to TRBD2 (7 bases). This CDR3 has 15 residues. Germline V CDR1 and CDR2: MNHEY, SVGAGI.

The sample holds many counts of this clonotype. The chain is built from TRBV7-3 and TRBJ2-3; no clear D gene. The CDR3 consists of 15 residues. Germline CDR1 reads SGHTA; CDR2 reads FQGTGA. Trimming cost V 5 bases and J 0 bases, with 12 bases left between them. CDR3 sequence reads: CASSPTLLSTDTQYF. Here the CDR3 DNA reads TGTGCCAGCAGCCCTACGCTACTAAGCACAGATACGCAGTATTTT.

This clonotype was recorded many times. This rearrangement joins TRBV21-1 to TRBJ2-2; TRBD1, as called in the table, went unchecked against the DNA. TRBV21-1 is given as a pseudogene. The CDR3 consists of 15 residues. The CDR3 region is CASGGREDRAGELFF. The CDR3 DNA follows: TGTGCCAGCGGCGGACGCGAGGATAGGGCCGGGGAGCTGTTTTTT.

The V and J genes are TRBV19 and TRBJ1-5; 11 bases align to TRBD1. V was clipped by 6 bases and J by 0 bases; unmatched bases: 10. Germline-derived CDR1 and CDR2 are LNHDA and SQIVND (reference sequence). CDR3 length equals 18 residues. The CDR3 here is CASSKEDRGPYSNQPQHF. Here the CDR3 DNA reads TGTGCCAGTAGCAAGGAGGACAGGGGGCCGTATAGCAATCAGCCCCAGCATTTT.

The chain employs TRBV20-1 and TRBJ2-1; 9 positions match TRBD2. This CDR3 comprises 15 residues. The J segment lost 4 bases and the V segment lost 1 base, leaving 5 bases of the junction unmatched. Germline values: CDR1 DFQATT, CDR2 SNEGSKA (reference sequence). The CDR3 sequence is CSARGDSGGYNEQFF. The CDR3 nucleotides read TGCAGTGCTAGAGGTGATAGCGGGGGTTACAATGAGCAGTTCTTC.

In its sample, this clonotype was seen a few times. The rearrangement uses TRBV19 and TRBJ2-3; tentatively, D is TRBD1 (6 bases). CDR3 size: 14 residues. V was clipped by 5 bases and J by 6 bases, with 15 bases between them. Per the germline V gene, CDR1 is LNHDA and CDR2 is SQIVND (reference sequence). CDR3 region: CASSSDRRRDTQYF. Here the CDR3 DNA reads TGTGCCAGTAGTTCAGACAGGCGGAGGGATACGCAGTATTTT.

This chain connects TRBV4-1 to TRBJ2-7, with 8 bases matching TRBD2. The V segment lost 3 bases and the J segment 1 base; nucleotides outside the gene matches: 5. The germline CDR1 and CDR2 sequences are MGHRA and YSYEKL. The CDR3 consists of 15 residues. CDR3 coding DNA: TGCGCCAGCAGCCATGCGAGCGGGAGATCCTACGAGCAGTACGTC. Protein: CASSHASGRSYEQYV.

This clonotype was recorded a few times. The chain is built from TRBV7-3 and TRBJ2-7; D ambiguous. Germline V gene data show CDR1 as SGHTA and CDR2 as FQGTGA. The CDR3 runs to 14 residues. The ends were cut back, 2 bases at V and 1 base at J, with 9 bases in the middle. Written as DNA, the CDR3 is TGTGCCAGCAGCTTATCGGCCAGGTCCTACGAGCAGTACTTC. The encoded protein is CASSLSARSYEQYF. Variable domain in full (rest from reference TRBV7-3 and TRBJ2-7): GAGVSQTPSNKVTEKGKYVELRCDPISGHTALYWYRQSLGQGPEFLIYFQGTGAADDSGLPNDRFFAVRPEGSVSTLKIQRTERGDSAVYLCASSLSARSYEQYFGPGTRLTVT.

The chain links TRBV12-5 to TRBJ1-1; no firm D call. Germline CDR1 and CDR2: LGHNT and FRNRAP. The ends were cut back, 0 bases at V and 1 base at J, with 15 bases in the middle. The CDR3 is 17 amino acids. The CDR3 is CASGLVQLGRPNTEAFF. The DNA of the CDR3 is TGTGCTAGTGGTTTGGTACAGCTTGGCAGGCCGAACACTGAAGCTTTCTTT.

J is TRBJ1-4 and V is TRBV27, with 7 bases lining up with TRBD1. Unmatched junction bases numbered 13, after V lost 3 bases and J lost 6 bases. CDR3 length: 17 residues. Germline assignment: CDR1 MNHEY and CDR2 SMNVEV (reference sequence). The CDR3 loop reads CASSLSGTAAGDEKLFF. The CDR3 coding sequence is TGTGCCAGCAGTTTGTCCGGGACAGCGGCCGGAGATGAAAAACTGTTTTTT.

This clonotype was seen only a few times. CDR3 protein: CASATQGSYGYTF. The DNA of the CDR3 is TGCGCCAGCGCCACTCAGGGGAGCTATGGCTACACCTTC. V and J are TRBV5-1 and TRBJ1-2; D perhaps matches TRBD1 (6 bases). V was cut by 7 bases and J by 4 bases, with 14 bases left in between. Germline V lookup: CDR1 SGHRS, CDR2 YFSETQ. CDR3 length: 13 amino acids.

This clonotype was recorded many times. V and J are TRBV6-2 or TRBV6-3 and TRBJ2-1; D is undetermined. V dropped 4 bases and J dropped 4 bases, with 17 bases sitting between them. Per the germline V gene, CDR1 is MNHEY and CDR2 is SVGEGT. CDR3 length: 16 amino acids. CDR3 sequence: CASSWAGALSYNEQFF. The CDR3 DNA is TGTGCCAGCAGTTGGGCAGGCGCCCTAAGTTACAATGAGCAGTTCTTC.

This clonotype was counted a few times. An end of the junction differs from the germline gene, which may be a read error. The chain joins TRBV3-1 to TRBJ2-7; no firm D call. The CDR3 sequence is 17 residues long. Germline V CDR1 and CDR2: LGHDT, YNNKEL (reference sequence). The CDR3 here is CASSEESRTGSTYEQYF. In DNA, the CDR3 is TGTGCCAGCAGCGAAGAGTCCCGTACGGGCAGTACCTACGAGCAGTACTTC.

The sample holds a few counts of this clonotype. The J gene is TRBJ2-5, the V gene TRBV20-1; D ambiguous. The CDR3 loop spans 13 amino acids. Germline CDR1 DFQATT, CDR2 SNEGSKA (reference sequence). Trimming took 1 base from V and 3 from J, leaving 9 bases between them. This CDR3 reads CSARADQKETQYF. The CDR3 DNA reads TGCAGTGCTAGAGCGGACCAAAAAGAGACCCAGTACTTC.

This clonotype was counted many times. This chain links TRBV5-1 with TRBJ2-3; D gene unclear. This CDR3 spans 18 amino acids. V shed 0 bases and J shed 2 bases, with 19 bases lying between them. Germline lookup yields CDR1 SGHRS and CDR2 YFSETQ. CDR3 sequence (DNA): TGCGCCAGCAGCTTGGCCATTCACTCCGACCCAGCCACAGATACGCAGTATTTT. Translating gives CASSLAIHSDPATDTQYF.

This clonotype was detected many times. This rearrangement joins TRBV12-3 or TRBV12-4 to TRBJ1-1; D possibly corresponds to TRBD1 (5 bases). V gave up 4 bases and J gave up 5 bases, with 11 bases separating them. This CDR3 region has 13 residues. As DNA, the CDR3 is TGTGCCAGCAGTTCCCAACAGGTAACTGAAGCTTTCTTT. Its translation is CASSSQQVTEAFF.

This clonotype appeared many times. The chain joins TRBV5-6 to TRBJ2-3, with 11 bases fitting TRBD2. CDR3 size: 15 residues. V lost 3 bases and J lost 4; bases outside the gene matches: 4. Germline CDR1 SGHDT, CDR2 YYEEEE. CDR3 DNA: TGTGCCAGCAGCTCTAGCGGGGGGCCCCCAGATACGCAGTATTTT. It codes for CASSSSGGPPDTQYF.

This clonotype has more than one count but fewer than ten. The DNA of the CDR3 is TGTGCCAGCAGGGGACAGGGATCGGATGGCTACACCTTC. This encodes CASRGQGSDGYTF. This chain uses TRBV7-2 with TRBJ1-2; 9 bases align to TRBD1. V lost 6 bases to trimming and J lost 6 bases; unmatched junction nucleotides: 5. CDR1 is SGHTA, CDR2 FQGNSA, per germline. CDR3 length equals 13 residues.

V and J are TRBV29-1 and TRBJ1-5; 9 bases are shared with TRBD1. The CDR3 consists of 13 residues. V lost 6 bases to trimming and J lost 7 bases; unmatched junction nucleotides: 7. CDR1 is SQVTM and CDR2 is ANQGSEA in the germline V gene. The CDR3 sequence: CSVGTGWLQPQHF. CDR3 in DNA: TGCAGCGTGGGGACAGGGTGGTTACAGCCCCAGCATTTT. Variable domain in full (rest from reference TRBV29-1 and TRBJ1-5): SAVISQKPSRDICQRGTSLTIQCQVDSQVTMMFWYRQQPGQSLTLIATANQGSEATYESGFVIDKFPISRPNLTFSTLTVSNMSPEDSSIYLCSVGTGWLQPQHFGDGTRLSIL.

This clonotype has a handful of counts. The chain carries TRBV25-1 and TRBJ1-5, with D tentatively TRBD1 (6 bases). Trimming left V 1 base short and J 7 bases short, with 14 bases between. From germline, CDR1 is MGHDK and CDR2 SYGVNS. The CDR3 spans 15 residues. The CDR3 DNA follows: TGTGCCAGCAGTGAATTGGGGGGGCTCGGACAGCCCCAGCATTTT. Its protein product is CASSELGGLGQPQHF.

This clonotype occurred a few times. One end of the junction is discordant with germline, which a read error may explain. The V gene is TRBV7-8, the J gene TRBJ2-3; 8 bases match TRBD2. This CDR3 region has 14 residues. The germline gives CDR1 SGHVS, CDR2 FQNEAQ. The CDR3 bases are TGTGCCAGCAGCTTACGGTATCGGGAGGGTCCGGGGCTTTTT. It is translated as CASSLRYREGPGLF.

This clonotype has just a few counts. This sequence joins TRBV3-1 and TRBJ1-4; perhaps TRBD1 as D (6 bases). In germline, CDR1 is LGHDT, CDR2 YNNKEL (reference sequence). V lost 3 bases to trimming and J lost 8 bases, with 19 bases between them. This CDR3 spans 16 amino acids. CDR3 nucleotide sequence: TGTGCCAGCAGCCATCGGATGTTGGGGGCTGGCGAAAAACTGTTTTTT. Translating it yields CASSHRMLGAGEKLFF. The whole variable domain, filled in from reference TRBV3-1 and TRBJ1-4, reads DTAVSQTPKYLVTQMGNDKSIKCEQNLGHDTMYWYKQDSKKFLKIMFSYNNKELIINETVPNRFSPKSPDKAHLNLHINSLELGDSAVYFCASSHRMLGAGEKLFFGSGTQLSVL.

This clonotype was counted between two and nine times. The chain is built from TRBV29-1 and TRBJ2-1; the match to TRBD2 covers 11 bases. This CDR3 comprises 18 residues. Germline V gene sequence: CDR1 SQVTM, CDR2 ANQGSEA. After removal of 2 bases from V and 0 bases from J, the junction contained 9 bases not matched to a gene. CDR3 sequence reads: CSVELLAGALSSYNEQFF. In DNA form, the CDR3 reads TGCAGCGTTGAATTACTAGCGGGGGCCCTGAGCTCCTACAATGAGCAGTTCTTC.

This clonotype was counted a few times. The rearrangement uses TRBV5-4 and TRBJ2-3, with D unresolved. The CDR3 runs to 13 residues. The V gene's germline CDR1 is SGHNT and CDR2 YYREEE (reference sequence). Trimming cost V 2 bases and J 6 bases, with 10 bases left between them. CDR3 protein: CASSLPVGDTQYF. The CDR3 DNA reads as TGTGCCAGCAGCTTACCCGTCGGCGATACGCAGTATTTT. Full variable domain (missing parts from reference TRBV5-4 and TRBJ2-3): ETGVTQSPTHLIKTRGQQVTLRCSSQSGHNTVSWYQQALGQGPQFIFQYYREEENGRGNFPPRFSGLQFPNYSSELNVNALELDDSALYLCASSLPVGDTQYFGPGTRLTVL.